The 20 T cell receptor beta chains listed next were all sequenced from one sample in a study of T cells in Graves' hyperthyroidism and ophthalmopathy. RNA transcripts provided the source from which TCR beta CDR3 regions were amplified. Primed by the HTBI set, a first-round RT-PCR was run on the TCR CDR3. Each CDR3 protein is one row after TCRdb ran MiXCR on the multiplex PCR reads. The sample includes around 450,000 distinct CDR3 sequences, approximately 13% of them seen just once. The sequencing input was blood. All receptors derive from a woman aged 18-30 years with Graves' hyperthyroidism.

This clonotype has a count of ten or more. At one of its ends the junction is not consistent with the germline gene, which may arise from a read error. The chain carries TRBV7-7 and TRBJ2-1; TRBD2 agrees at 7 bases. Germline loops: CDR1 SSHAT, CDR2 FNYEAQ (reference sequence). This CDR3 contains 15 residues. CDR3: CASSVRLASYNEQFF. In nucleotides, the CDR3 is TGTGCTAGCAGCGTACGACTAGCTTCCTACAATGAGCAGTTCTTC.

Judged by abundance, this clonotype is medium-sized (0.01 to 0.1%). CDR3 sequence reads: CASSPGTITDTQYF. For the CDR3, the DNA is TGTGCCAGCAGTCCCGGGACCATCACAGATACGCAGTATTTT. The rearrangement uses TRBV2 and TRBJ2-3; D could derive from TRBD1 or TRBD2 (5 bases each). The CDR3 runs to 14 residues. Trimming stripped 5 bases from V and 2 bases from J, with 11 bases between. Per the germline V gene, CDR1 is SNHLY and CDR2 is FYNNEI.

This chain joins TRBV6-2 or TRBV6-3 and TRBJ2-1; the D gene is possibly TRBD1 (6 bases). The CDR3 runs 11 residues. Germline V lookup: CDR1 MNHEY, CDR2 SVGEGT. Trimming removed 8 bases from V and 8 bases from J, with 10 bases in between. CDR3 residues: CASARTDEQFF. CDR3 DNA: TGTGCCAGCGCCCGGACAGATGAGCAGTTCTTC.

There are many counts of this clonotype. The chain couples TRBV7-2 to TRBJ1-2; no clear D. V was pared by 1 base and J by 8 bases, with 14 bases between. CDR1 SGHTA and CDR2 FQGNSA come from the germline V gene. The CDR3 runs to 14 residues. CDR3 loop: CASSLVPLLRGYTF. The CDR3 nucleotides read TGTGCCAGCAGCTTAGTTCCTTTATTAAGAGGCTACACCTTC. Complete variable domain (other parts from reference TRBV7-2 and TRBJ1-2): GAGVSQSPSNKVTEKGKDVELRCDPISGHTALYWYRQSLGQGLEFLIYFQGNSAPDKSGLPSDRFSAERTGGSVSTLTIQRTQQEDSAVYLCASSLVPLLRGYTFGSGTRLTVV.

This clonotype showed up many times. The V gene is TRBV7-3, the J gene TRBJ2-2; a weak D match, TRBD2 (6 bases). Trimming took off 6 bases at V and 0 bases at J, with 8 bases between the two ends. The germline gives CDR1 SGHTA, CDR2 FQGTGA. This CDR3 region has 14 residues. The CDR3 nucleotides are TGTGCCAGCAGGCGGGACGCGAACACCGGGGAGCTGTTTTTT. As protein: CASRRDANTGELFF. The full variable domain, with the rest looked up from reference TRBV7-3 and TRBJ2-2, is GAGVSQTPSNKVTEKGKYVELRCDPISGHTALYWYRQSLGQGPEFLIYFQGTGAADDSGLPNDRFFAVRPEGSVSTLKIQRTERGDSAVYLCASRRDANTGELFFGEGSRLTVL.

This clonotype was detected ten times or more. The rearrangement uses TRBV5-8 and TRBJ1-1; maybe TRBD1 (5 bases). The length of the CDR3 is 12 residues. V shed 1 base and J shed 8 bases, with 9 bases lying between them. The V gene's germline CDR1 is SGHTS and CDR2 YDEGEE. The DNA of the CDR3 is TGTGCCAGCAGCTTGTCAGGACACGAAGCTTTCTTT. Encoded protein: CASSLSGHEAFF.

This clonotype was observed at least ten times. The V gene is TRBV12-3 or TRBV12-4, the J gene TRBJ1-2, with 9 bases aligning to TRBD1. The CDR3 totals 15 residues. J was trimmed by 2 bases and V by 6 bases; bases with no gene match: 7. The CDR3 DNA follows: TGTGCCAGCAGGCCCGGGACAGGGAGAAACTATGGCTACACCTTC. Its protein product is CASRPGTGRNYGYTF.

This chain uses TRBV28 with TRBJ1-5; D gene unclear. The CDR3 consists of 16 residues. Germline CDR1 reads MDHEN; CDR2 reads SYDVKM. Trimming stripped 3 bases from V and 3 bases from J, with 15 bases between. The CDR3 sequence: CASSFLDMDPNQPQHF. CDR3 coding DNA: TGTGCCAGCAGTTTCCTAGACATGGACCCCAATCAGCCCCAGCATTTT.

This clonotype was seen a handful of times. This chain links TRBV6-2 or TRBV6-3 with TRBJ2-1; tentatively, D is TRBD2 (6 bases). Trimming removed 7 bases at V and 7 bases at J, with 17 bases between. Germline values: CDR1 MNHEY, CDR2 SVGEGT. CDR3 size: 14 residues. CDR3 DNA: TGTGCCAGCACTGCAACAGGACTAAGGAATGAGCAGTTCTTC. Protein product: CASTATGLRNEQFF.

This clonotype was observed at least ten times. The chain carries TRBV6-1 and TRBJ2-1; TRBD2 matches 7 bases. Germline V lookup: CDR1 MNHNS, CDR2 SASEGT. The CDR3 has 15 amino acids. V gave up 2 bases and J gave up 6 bases; unmatched junction bases: 7. The CDR3 DNA reads as TGTGCCAGCAGTGAAACTGCGGGAGCAAGCAATGAGCAGTTCTTC. It yields the protein CASSETAGASNEQFF.

This clonotype was detected many times. The chain is built from TRBV5-6 and TRBJ2-5, with 9 bases lining up with TRBD1. The V gene end was trimmed by 0 bases and the J gene end by 4 bases; junction bases not matched to a gene: 10. Looked up from germline, CDR1 is SGHDT and CDR2 is YYEEEE. The CDR3 is made up of 17 amino acids. As DNA, the CDR3 is TGTGCCAGCAGCTTGGAGGGACAGGGCCCTTCCAGAGAGACCCAGTACTTC. Its translation is CASSLEGQGPSRETQYF.

This clonotype appeared many times. The J gene is TRBJ2-1, the V gene TRBV7-3; D is ambiguous. The germline V gene encodes CDR1 SGHTA and CDR2 FQGTGA. Trimming shortened V by 5 bases and J by 9 bases, and 14 bases separated the two germline ends. The CDR3 loop spans 13 amino acids. DNA for the CDR3: TGTGCCAGCAGCCCGCGACCCCTTGGTGAGCAGTTCTTC. This encodes CASSPRPLGEQFF.

This clonotype was seen at least ten times. This rearrangement joins TRBV12-3 or TRBV12-4 to TRBJ1-5; D is possibly TRBD1 (5 bases). The germline V and J ends were trimmed by 9 bases and 7 bases, with 16 bases remaining between them. The CDR3 consists of 13 residues. CDR3 coding DNA: TGTGCCAGGGATCCGGGGGAGCAACAGCCCCAGCATTTT. Translation gives CARDPGEQQPQHF.

This clonotype was observed many times. The chain recombines TRBV20-1 with TRBJ2-7; 9 bases match TRBD2. Trimming at V came to 6 bases and at J to 1 base, leaving 10 bases not matched to a gene. This CDR3 comprises 15 residues. The germline CDR1 and CDR2 sequences are DFQATT and SNEGSKA (reference sequence). In nucleotides, the CDR3 is TGCAGTGCCAACTCCCCCCTAGCGGGGTCCTACGAGCAGTACTTC. Amino acids: CSANSPLAGSYEQYF.

The chain is built from TRBV29-1 and TRBJ2-1, with 10 bases lining up with TRBD2. Germline V gene sequence: CDR1 SQVTM, CDR2 ANQGSEA. The CDR3 has 15 residues. V dropped 4 bases and J dropped 5; count of bases not matched to a gene: 8. CDR3 nucleotide sequence: TGCAGCGTTGGTGCGACTAGCGGGTTACACAATGAGCAGTTCTTC. This encodes CSVGATSGLHNEQFF.

The rearrangement links TRBV4-3 to TRBJ2-2; 9 bases are a match to TRBD2. Germline V CDR1 and CDR2: LGHNA, YSLEER. Unmatched junction bases numbered 9, after V lost 2 bases and J lost 5 bases. The CDR3 is 17 residues long. CDR3 amino acids: CASSQYTSGFVTGELFF. DNA of the CDR3: TGCGCCAGCAGCCAATATACTAGCGGGTTCGTTACCGGGGAGCTGTTTTTT.

This clonotype was counted ten times or more. The genes are TRBV20-1 and TRBJ2-7; D ambiguous. V was pared by 6 bases and J by 2 bases, with 11 bases between. Germline V gives CDR1 DFQATT, CDR2 SNEGSKA (reference sequence). The CDR3 length is 12 residues. In DNA form, the CDR3 reads TGCAGTGCGGTCCTACCTCCCTACGAGCAGTACTTC. Its translation: CSAVLPPYEQYF.

Only a few counts were recorded for this clonotype. The gene calls are TRBV12-3 or TRBV12-4 and TRBJ1-4, with D tentatively TRBD1 (5 bases). This CDR3 region has 15 residues. V was shortened by 6 bases and J by 1 base, with 12 bases between the two germline ends. In DNA form, the CDR3 reads TGTGCCAGCAGGGGGACCAGGGTAACTAATGAAAAACTGTTTTTT. Amino acid sequence: CASRGTRVTNEKLFF.

At least ten counts were recorded for this clonotype. V usage is TRBV11-2 and J usage is TRBJ2-7; D remains unclear. Trimming shortened V by 5 bases and J by 0 bases, and 8 bases separated the two germline ends. Germline CDR1 SGHAT, CDR2 FQNNGV. The CDR3 has 13 amino acids. In nucleotides, the CDR3 is TGTGCCAGCAGCCCCCTTATCTCCTACGAGCAGTACTTC. It encodes CASSPLISYEQYF. Combining the CDR3 with reference TRBV11-2 and TRBJ2-7 gives the whole variable domain EAGVAQSPRYKIIEKRQSVAFWCNPISGHATLYWYQQILGQGPKLLIQFQNNGVVDDSQLPKDRFSAERLKGVDSTLKIQPAKLEDSAVYLCASSPLISYEQYFGPGTRLTVT.

V is TRBV20-1 and J is TRBJ2-1; 11 nucleotides match TRBD2. This CDR3 spans 15 amino acids. J gave up 2 bases and V 5 bases, and 5 bases lay outside the gene matches. CDR1 is DFQATT and CDR2 is SNEGSKA in the germline V gene (reference sequence). The CDR3 coding sequence is TGCAGTGCTGGTCGACTAGCGGGACCCTACAATGAGCAGTTCTTC. It specifies CSAGRLAGPYNEQFF.